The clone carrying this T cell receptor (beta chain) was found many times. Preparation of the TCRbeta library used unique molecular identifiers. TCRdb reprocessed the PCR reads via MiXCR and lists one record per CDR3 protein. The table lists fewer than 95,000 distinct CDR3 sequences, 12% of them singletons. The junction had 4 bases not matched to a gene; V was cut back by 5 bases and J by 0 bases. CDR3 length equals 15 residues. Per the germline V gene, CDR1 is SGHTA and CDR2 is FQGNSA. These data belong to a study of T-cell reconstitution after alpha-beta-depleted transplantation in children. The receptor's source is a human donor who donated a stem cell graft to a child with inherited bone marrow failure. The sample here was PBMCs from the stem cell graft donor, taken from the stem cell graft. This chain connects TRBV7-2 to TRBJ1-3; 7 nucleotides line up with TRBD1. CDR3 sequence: CASSKGTASGNTIYF. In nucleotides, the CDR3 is TGTGCCAGCAGCAAAGGGACAGCCTCTGGAAACACCATATATTTT.